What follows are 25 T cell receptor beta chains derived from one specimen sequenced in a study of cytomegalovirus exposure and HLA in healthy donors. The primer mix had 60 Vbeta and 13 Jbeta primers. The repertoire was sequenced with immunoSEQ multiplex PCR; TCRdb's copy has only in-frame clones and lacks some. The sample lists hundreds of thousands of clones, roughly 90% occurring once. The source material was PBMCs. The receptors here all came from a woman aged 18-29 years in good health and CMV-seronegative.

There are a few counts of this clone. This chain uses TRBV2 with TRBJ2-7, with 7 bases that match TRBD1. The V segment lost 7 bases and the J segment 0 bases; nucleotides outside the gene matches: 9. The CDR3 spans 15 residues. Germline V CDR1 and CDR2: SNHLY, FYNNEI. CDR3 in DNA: TGTGCCAGCATTCATCAACGGGACAGCTCCTACGAGCAGTACTTC. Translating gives CASIHQRDSSYEQYF.

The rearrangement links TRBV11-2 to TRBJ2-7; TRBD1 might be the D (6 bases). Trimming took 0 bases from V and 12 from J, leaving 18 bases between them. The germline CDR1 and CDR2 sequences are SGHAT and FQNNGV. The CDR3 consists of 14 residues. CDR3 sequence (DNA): TGTGCCAGCAGCTTAGATAAGTTCACCGGACAGCTGTACTTC. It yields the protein CASSLDKFTGQLYF.

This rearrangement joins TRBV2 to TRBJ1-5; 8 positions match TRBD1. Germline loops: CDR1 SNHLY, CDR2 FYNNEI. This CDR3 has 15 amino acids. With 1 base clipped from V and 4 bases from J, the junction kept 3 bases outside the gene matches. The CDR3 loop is CASSEGGQVNQPQHF. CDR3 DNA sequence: TGTGCCAGCAGTGAAGGGGGACAGGTAAATCAGCCCCAGCATTTT.

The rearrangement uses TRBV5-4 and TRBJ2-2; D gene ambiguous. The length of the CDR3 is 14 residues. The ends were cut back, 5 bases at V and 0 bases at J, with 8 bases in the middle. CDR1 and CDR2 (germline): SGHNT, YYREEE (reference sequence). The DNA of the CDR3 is TGTGCCAGCAGACCTCAGACGAACACCGGGGAGCTGTTTTTT. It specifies CASRPQTNTGELFF.

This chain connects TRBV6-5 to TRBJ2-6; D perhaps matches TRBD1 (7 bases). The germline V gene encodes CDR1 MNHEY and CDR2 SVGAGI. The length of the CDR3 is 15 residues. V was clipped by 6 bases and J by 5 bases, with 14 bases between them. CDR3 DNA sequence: TGTGCCAGCAGGGAGGGGGCGCAATGGGCCAACGTCCTGACTTTC. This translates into CASREGAQWANVLTF.

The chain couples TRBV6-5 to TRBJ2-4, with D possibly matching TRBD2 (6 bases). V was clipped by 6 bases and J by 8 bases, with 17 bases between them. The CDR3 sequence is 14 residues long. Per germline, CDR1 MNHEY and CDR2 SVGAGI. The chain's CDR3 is CASSQIGGGDIQYF. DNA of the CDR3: TGTGCCAGCAGCCAGATAGGCGGCGGGGACATTCAGTACTTC.

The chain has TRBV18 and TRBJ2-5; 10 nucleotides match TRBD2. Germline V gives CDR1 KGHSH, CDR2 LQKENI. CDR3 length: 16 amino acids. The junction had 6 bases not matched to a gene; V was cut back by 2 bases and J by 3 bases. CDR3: CASSPRASGGEETQYF. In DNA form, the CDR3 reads TGTGCCAGCTCACCAAGGGCTAGCGGGGGAGAAGAGACCCAGTACTTC.

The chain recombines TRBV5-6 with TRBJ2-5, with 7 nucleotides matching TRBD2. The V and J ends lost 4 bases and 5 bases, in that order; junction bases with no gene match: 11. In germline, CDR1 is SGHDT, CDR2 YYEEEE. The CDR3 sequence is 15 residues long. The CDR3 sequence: CASSPDRLAHETQYF. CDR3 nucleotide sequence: TGTGCCAGCAGCCCGGACCGACTAGCCCATGAGACCCAGTACTTC.

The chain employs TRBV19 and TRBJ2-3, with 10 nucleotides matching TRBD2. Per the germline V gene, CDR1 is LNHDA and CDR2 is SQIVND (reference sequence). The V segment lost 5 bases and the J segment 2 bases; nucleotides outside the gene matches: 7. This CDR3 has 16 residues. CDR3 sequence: CASSPRTSGYTDTQYF. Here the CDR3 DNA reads TGTGCCAGTAGTCCTAGGACTAGCGGTTACACAGATACGCAGTATTTT.

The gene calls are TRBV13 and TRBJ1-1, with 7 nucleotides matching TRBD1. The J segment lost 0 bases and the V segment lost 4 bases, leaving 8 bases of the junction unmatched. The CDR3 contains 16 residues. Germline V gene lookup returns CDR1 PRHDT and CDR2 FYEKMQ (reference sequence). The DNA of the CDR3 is TGTGCCAGCAGCTCCATCGGGACAGTCATGAACACTGAAGCTTTCTTT. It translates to CASSSIGTVMNTEAFF.

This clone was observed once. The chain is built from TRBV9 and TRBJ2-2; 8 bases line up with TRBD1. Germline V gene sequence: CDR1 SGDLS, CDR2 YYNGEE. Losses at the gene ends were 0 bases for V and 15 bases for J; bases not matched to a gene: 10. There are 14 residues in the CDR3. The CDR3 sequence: CASSVEDRGFLVFF. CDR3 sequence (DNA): TGTGCCAGCAGCGTAGAAGACAGGGGATTCCTTGTGTTTTTT.

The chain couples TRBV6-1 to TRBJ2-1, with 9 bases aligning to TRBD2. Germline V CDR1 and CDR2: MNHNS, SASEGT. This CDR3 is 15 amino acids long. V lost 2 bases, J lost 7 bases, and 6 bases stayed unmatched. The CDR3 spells CASSEWAGGLNEQFF. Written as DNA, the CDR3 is TGTGCCAGCAGTGAATGGGCGGGAGGGCTTAATGAGCAGTTCTTC.

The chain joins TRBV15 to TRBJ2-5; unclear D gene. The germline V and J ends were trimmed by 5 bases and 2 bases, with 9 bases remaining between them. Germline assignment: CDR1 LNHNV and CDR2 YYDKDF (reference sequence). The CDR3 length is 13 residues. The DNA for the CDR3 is TGTGCCACCAGCGTTGGCCCTCAAGAGACCCAGTACTTC. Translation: CATSVGPQETQYF.

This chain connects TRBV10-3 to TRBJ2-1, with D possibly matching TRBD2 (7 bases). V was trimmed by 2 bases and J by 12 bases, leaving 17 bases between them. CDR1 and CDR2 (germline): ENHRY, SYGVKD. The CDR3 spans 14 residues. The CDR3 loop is CAISEEFAGARQFF. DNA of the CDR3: TGTGCCATCAGTGAGGAATTTGCGGGGGCGCGGCAGTTCTTC.

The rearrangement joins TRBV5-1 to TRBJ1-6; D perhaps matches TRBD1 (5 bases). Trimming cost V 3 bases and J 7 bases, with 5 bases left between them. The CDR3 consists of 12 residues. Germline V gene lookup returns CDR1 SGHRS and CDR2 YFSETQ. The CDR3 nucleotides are TGCGCCAGCAGCTCAGGGAATTCACCCCTCCACTTT. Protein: CASSSGNSPLHF.

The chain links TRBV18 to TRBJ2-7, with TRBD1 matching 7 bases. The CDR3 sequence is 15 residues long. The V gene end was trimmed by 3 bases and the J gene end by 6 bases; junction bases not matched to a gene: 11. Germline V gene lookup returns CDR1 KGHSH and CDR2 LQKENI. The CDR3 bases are TGTGCCAGCTCACCGACAGGGCCCCCCTCCCCCGAGCAGTACTTC. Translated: CASSPTGPPSPEQYF.

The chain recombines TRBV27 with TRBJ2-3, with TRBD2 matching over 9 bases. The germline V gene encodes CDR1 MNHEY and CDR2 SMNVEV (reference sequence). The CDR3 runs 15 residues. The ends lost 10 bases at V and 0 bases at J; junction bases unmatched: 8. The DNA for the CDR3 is TGTGCCATCATACTAGCGGGCGAGAGCACAGATACGCAGTATTTT. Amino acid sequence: CAIILAGESTDTQYF.

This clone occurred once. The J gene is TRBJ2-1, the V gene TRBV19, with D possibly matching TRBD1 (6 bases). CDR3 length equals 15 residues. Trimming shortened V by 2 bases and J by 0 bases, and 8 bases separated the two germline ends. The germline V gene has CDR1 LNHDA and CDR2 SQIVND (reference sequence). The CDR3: CASSITGSSYNEQFF. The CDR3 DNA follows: TGTGCCAGTAGTATAACAGGGAGCTCCTACAATGAGCAGTTCTTC.

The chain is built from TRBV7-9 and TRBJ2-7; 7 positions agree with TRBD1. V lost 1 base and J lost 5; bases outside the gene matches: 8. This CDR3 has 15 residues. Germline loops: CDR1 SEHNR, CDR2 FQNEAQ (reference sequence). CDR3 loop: CASSLGETGSHEQYF. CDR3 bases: TGTGCCAGCAGCTTAGGCGAGACAGGGTCCCACGAGCAGTACTTC.

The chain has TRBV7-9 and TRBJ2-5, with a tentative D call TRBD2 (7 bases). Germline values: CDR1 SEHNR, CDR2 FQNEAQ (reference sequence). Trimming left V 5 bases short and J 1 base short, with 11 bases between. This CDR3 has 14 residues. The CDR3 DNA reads TGTGCCAGCAGCCGTGGGGGGGCCCAAGAGACCCAGTACTTC. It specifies CASSRGGAQETQYF.

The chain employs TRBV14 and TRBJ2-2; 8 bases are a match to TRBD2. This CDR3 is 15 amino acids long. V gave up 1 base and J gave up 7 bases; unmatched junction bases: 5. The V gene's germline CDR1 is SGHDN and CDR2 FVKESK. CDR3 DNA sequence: TGTGCCAGCAGCCAAGTACTAGCGGTAGGCGGGGAGCTGTTTTTT. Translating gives CASSQVLAVGGELFF.

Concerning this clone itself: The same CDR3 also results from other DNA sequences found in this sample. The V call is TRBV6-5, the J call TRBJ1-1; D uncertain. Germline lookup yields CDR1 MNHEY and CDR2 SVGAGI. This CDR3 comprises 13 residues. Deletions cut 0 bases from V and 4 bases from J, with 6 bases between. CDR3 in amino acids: CASSYSRVTEAFF. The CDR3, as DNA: TGTGCCAGCAGTTACTCGAGGGTCACTGAAGCTTTCTTT.

The CDR3 reads CASTEGGPGRASSAFF. The CDR3 bases are TGTGCCAGCACTGAGGGTGGGCCAGGGAGGGCCTCGTCAGCTTTCTTT. This chain joins TRBV2 and TRBJ1-1; maybe TRBD1 (5 bases). Germline loops: CDR1 SNHLY, CDR2 FYNNEI. V lost 7 bases and J 10 bases, leaving 28 bases between the germline ends. The CDR3 has 16 amino acids.

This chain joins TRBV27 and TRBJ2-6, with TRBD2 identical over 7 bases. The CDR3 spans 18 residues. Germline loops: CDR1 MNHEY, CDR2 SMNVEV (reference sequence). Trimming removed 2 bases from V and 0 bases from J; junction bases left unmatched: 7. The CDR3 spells CASSLMAGVNSGANVLTF. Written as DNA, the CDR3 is TGTGCCAGCAGTTTAATGGCGGGAGTAAACTCTGGGGCCAACGTCCTGACTTTC. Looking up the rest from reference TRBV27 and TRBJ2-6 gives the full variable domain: EAQVTQNPRYLITVTGKKLTVTCSQNMNHEYMSWYRQDPGLGLRQIYYSMNVEVTDKGDVPEGYKVSRKEKRNFPLILESPSPNQTSLYFCASSLMAGVNSGANVLTFGAGSRLTVL.

The CDR3 is CASSAIAGGAGSYEQYF. The CDR3 DNA follows: TGTGCCAGCAGTGCCATAGCGGGGGGGGCGGGTTCCTACGAGCAGTACTTC. V gene TRBV27 combines with J gene TRBJ2-7, with TRBD2 matching 11 bases. This CDR3 is 17 amino acids long. CDR1 and CDR2 (germline): MNHEY, SMNVEV (reference sequence). V lost 5 bases, J lost 1 base, and 10 bases stayed unmatched.